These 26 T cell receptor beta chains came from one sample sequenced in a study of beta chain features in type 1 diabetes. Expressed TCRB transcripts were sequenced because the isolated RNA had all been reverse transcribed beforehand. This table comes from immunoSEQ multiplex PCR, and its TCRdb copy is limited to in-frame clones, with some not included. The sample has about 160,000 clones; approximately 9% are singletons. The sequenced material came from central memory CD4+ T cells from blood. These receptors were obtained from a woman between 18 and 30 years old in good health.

The CDR3 bases are TGTGCCAGCAGCTTAGTGGGACTGGGGAATGAGCAGTTCTTC. It translates to CASSLVGLGNEQFF. The J gene is TRBJ2-1, the V gene TRBV11-2, with a weak D call TRBD2 (6 bases). Trimming cost V 1 base and J 7 bases, with 11 bases left between them. The CDR3 consists of 14 residues. Germline CDR1 SGHAT, CDR2 FQNNGV.

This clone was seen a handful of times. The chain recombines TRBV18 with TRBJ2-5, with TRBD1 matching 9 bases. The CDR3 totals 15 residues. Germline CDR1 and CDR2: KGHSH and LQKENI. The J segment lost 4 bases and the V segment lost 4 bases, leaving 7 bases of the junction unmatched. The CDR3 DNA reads TGTGCCAGCTCACAGGGACAGGGCTCAGCAGAGACCCAGTACTTC. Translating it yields CASSQGQGSAETQYF.

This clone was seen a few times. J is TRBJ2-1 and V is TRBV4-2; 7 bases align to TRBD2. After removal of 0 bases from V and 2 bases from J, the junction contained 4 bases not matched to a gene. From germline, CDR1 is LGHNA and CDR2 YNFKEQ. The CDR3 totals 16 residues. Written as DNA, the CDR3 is TGTGCCAGCAGCCAAGAAGCGGGACGCACCTACAATGAGCAGTTCTTC. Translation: CASSQEAGRTYNEQFF.

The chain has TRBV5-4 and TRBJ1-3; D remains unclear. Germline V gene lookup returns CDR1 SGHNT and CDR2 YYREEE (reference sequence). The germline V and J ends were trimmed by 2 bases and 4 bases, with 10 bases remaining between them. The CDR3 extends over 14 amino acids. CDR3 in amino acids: CASSLDTKGNTIYF. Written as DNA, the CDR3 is TGTGCCAGCAGCTTAGACACCAAAGGAAACACCATATATTTT.

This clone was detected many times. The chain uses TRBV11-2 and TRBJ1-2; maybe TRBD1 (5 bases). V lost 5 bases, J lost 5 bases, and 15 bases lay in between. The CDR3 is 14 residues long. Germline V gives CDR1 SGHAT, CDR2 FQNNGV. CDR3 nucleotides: TGTGCCAGCAGCCCTTCCGGGGGGTTTTATGGCTACACCTTC. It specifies CASSPSGGFYGYTF.

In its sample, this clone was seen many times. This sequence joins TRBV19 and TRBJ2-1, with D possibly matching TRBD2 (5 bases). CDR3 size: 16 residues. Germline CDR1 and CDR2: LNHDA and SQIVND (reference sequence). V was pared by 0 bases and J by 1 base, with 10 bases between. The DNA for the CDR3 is TGTGCCAGTAGTATAGATCGCAGCGGTTCCTACAATGAGCAGTTCTTC. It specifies CASSIDRSGSYNEQFF.

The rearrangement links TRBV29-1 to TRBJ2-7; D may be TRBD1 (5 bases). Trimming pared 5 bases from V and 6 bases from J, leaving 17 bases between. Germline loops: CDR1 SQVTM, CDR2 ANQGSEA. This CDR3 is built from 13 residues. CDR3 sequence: CSVLRQQGGEQYF. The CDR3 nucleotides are TGCAGCGTTCTCCGTCAGCAGGGTGGCGAGCAGTACTTC.

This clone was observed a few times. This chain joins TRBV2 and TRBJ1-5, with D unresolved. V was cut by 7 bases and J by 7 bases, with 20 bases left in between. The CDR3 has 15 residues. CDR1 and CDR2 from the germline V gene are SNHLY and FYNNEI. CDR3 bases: TGTGCCAGCACCCAGACCGAGGGAGGTCGACAGCCCCAGCATTTT. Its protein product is CASTQTEGGRQPQHF.

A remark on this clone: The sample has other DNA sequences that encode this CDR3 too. CDR3: CASSLDRANYGYTF. Written as DNA, the CDR3 is TGTGCCAGCTCCCTCGACAGGGCTAACTATGGCTACACCTTC. This rearrangement joins TRBV18 to TRBJ1-2; 7 bases map to TRBD1. Germline values: CDR1 KGHSH, CDR2 LQKENI. The CDR3 loop spans 14 amino acids. Losses at the gene ends were 6 bases for V and 0 bases for J; bases not matched to a gene: 4.

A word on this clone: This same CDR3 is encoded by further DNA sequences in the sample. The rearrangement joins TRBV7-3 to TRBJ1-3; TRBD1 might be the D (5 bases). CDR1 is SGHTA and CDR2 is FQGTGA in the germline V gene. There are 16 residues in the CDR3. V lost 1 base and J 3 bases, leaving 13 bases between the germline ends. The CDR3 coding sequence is TGTGCCAGCAGCTTAAACCCCCCCGGGGGTGGAAACACCATATATTTT. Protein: CASSLNPPGGGNTIYF.

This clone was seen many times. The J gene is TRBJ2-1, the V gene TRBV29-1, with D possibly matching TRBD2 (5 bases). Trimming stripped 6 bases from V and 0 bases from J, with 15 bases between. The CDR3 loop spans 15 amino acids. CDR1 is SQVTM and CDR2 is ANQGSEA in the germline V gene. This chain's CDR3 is CSVRGQVLSYNEQFF. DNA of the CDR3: TGCAGCGTACGAGGGCAGGTGCTCTCCTACAATGAGCAGTTCTTC.

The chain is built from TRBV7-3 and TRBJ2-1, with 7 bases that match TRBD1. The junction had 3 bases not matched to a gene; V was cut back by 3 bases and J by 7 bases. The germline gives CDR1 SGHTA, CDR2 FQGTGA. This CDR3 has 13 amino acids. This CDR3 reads CASSLGQLNEQFF. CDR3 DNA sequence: TGTGCCAGCAGCTTGGGACAGCTAAATGAGCAGTTCTTC.

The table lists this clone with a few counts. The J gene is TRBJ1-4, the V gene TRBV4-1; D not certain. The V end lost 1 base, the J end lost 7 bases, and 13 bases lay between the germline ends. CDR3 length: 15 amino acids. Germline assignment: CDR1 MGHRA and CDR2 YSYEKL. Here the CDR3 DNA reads TGCGCCAGCAGCCAAGTTAGAGGTTTGGGTGAAAAACTGTTTTTT. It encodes CASSQVRGLGEKLFF.

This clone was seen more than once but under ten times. The CDR3 nucleotides are TGTGCCAGCTCACCGGATAGCGGGGGCTACGAGCAGTACTTC. Protein sequence: CASSPDSGGYEQYF. The V call is TRBV18, the J call TRBJ2-7; TRBD2 matches at 9 bases. This CDR3 comprises 14 residues. V was clipped by 3 bases and J by 3 bases; unmatched bases: 3. Per germline, CDR1 KGHSH and CDR2 LQKENI.

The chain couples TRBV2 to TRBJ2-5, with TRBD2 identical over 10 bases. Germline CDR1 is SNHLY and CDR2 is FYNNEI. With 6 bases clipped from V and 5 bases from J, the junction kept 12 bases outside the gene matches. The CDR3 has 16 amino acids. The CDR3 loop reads CASRSILAGDSETQYF. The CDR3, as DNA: TGTGCCAGCAGATCTATTCTAGCGGGAGATTCTGAGACCCAGTACTTC.

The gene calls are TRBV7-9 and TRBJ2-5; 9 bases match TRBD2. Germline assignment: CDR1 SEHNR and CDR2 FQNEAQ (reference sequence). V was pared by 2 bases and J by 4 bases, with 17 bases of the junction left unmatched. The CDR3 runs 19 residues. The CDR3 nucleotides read TGTGCCAGCAGCTTAACCCGGGGTAGCGGGGGACAAGTAGGAGAGACCCAGTACTTC. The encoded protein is CASSLTRGSGGQVGETQYF.

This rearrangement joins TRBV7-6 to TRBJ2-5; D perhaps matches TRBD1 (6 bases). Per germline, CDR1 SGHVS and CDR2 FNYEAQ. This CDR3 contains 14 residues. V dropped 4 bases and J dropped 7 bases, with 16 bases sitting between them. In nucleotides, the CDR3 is TGTGCCAGCAGCTCGAGACAGGAGGTGGGGACCCAGTACTTC. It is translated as CASSSRQEVGTQYF.

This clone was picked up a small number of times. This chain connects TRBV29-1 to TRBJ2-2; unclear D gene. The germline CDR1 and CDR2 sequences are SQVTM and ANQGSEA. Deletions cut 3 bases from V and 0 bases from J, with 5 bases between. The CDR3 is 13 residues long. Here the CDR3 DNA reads TGCAGCGTTGATCGGGCGAACACCGGGGAGCTGTTTTTT. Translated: CSVDRANTGELFF.

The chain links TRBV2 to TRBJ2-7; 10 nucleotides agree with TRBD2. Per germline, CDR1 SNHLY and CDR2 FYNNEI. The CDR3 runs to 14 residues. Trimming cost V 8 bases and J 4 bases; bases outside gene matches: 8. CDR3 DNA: TGTGCCAGCGCCGCTAGCGGGAGTTCGTACGAGCAGTACTTC. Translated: CASAASGSSYEQYF.

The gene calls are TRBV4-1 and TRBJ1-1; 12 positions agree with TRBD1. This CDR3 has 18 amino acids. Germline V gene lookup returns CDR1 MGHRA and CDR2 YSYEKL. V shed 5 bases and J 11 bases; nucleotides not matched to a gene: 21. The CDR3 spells CASSVATSGQGASILAFF. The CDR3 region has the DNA TGCGCCAGCAGCGTCGCGACGTCGGGACAGGGGGCTTCAATTTTGGCTTTCTTT.

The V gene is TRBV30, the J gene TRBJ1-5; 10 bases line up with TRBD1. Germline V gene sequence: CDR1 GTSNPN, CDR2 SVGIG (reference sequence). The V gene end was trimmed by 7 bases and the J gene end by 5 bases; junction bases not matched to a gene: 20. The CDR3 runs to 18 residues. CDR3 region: CASHTGTGDGLVDQPQHF. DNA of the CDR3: TGTGCCTCCCATACCGGGACAGGGGATGGATTAGTTGATCAGCCCCAGCATTTT.

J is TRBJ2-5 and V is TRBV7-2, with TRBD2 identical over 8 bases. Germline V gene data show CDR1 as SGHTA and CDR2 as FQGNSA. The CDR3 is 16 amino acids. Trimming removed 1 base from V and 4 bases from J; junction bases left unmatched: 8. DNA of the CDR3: TGTGCCAGCAGCTTAGAATGGGGCGGGGGGCTAGAGACCCAGTACTTC. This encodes CASSLEWGGGLETQYF. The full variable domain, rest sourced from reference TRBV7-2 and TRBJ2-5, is GAGVSQSPSNKVTEKGKDVELRCDPISGHTALYWYRQSLGQGLEFLIYFQGNSAPDKSGLPSDRFSAERTGGSVSTLTIQRTQQEDSAVYLCASSLEWGGGLETQYFGPGTRLLVL.

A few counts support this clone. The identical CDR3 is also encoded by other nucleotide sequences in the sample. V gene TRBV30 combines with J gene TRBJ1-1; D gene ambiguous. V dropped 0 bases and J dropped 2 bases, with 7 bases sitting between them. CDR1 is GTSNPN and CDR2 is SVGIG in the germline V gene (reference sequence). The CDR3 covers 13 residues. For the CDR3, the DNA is TGTGCCTGGAGTGTACAAGATAACACTGAAGCTTTCTTT. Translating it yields CAWSVQDNTEAFF.

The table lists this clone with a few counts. CDR3 protein: CASSFGQLAGGETQYF. The DNA of the CDR3 is TGTGCCAGCAGCTTCGGCCAACTAGCGGGAGGGGAGACCCAGTACTTC. The chain couples TRBV9 to TRBJ2-5; 13 nucleotides align to TRBD2. Trimming cost V 4 bases and J 5 bases; bases outside gene matches: 8. The CDR3 extends over 16 amino acids. Germline values: CDR1 SGDLS, CDR2 YYNGEE.

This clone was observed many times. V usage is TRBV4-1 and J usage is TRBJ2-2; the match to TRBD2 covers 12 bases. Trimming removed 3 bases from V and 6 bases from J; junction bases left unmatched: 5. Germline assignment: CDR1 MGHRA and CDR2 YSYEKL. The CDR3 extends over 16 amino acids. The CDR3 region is CASSHPGLAGPGELFF. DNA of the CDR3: TGCGCCAGCAGCCACCCCGGACTAGCGGGACCCGGGGAGCTGTTTTTT.

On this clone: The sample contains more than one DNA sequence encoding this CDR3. In DNA, the CDR3 is TGTGCCAGCTCACCAGGGGCGGATCAGCCCCAGCATTTT. It is translated as CASSPGADQPQHF. The V gene is TRBV18, the J gene TRBJ1-5, with D tentatively TRBD1 (5 bases). This CDR3 region has 13 residues. V dropped 2 bases and J dropped 5 bases, with 7 bases sitting between them. Looked up from germline, CDR1 is KGHSH and CDR2 is LQKENI.